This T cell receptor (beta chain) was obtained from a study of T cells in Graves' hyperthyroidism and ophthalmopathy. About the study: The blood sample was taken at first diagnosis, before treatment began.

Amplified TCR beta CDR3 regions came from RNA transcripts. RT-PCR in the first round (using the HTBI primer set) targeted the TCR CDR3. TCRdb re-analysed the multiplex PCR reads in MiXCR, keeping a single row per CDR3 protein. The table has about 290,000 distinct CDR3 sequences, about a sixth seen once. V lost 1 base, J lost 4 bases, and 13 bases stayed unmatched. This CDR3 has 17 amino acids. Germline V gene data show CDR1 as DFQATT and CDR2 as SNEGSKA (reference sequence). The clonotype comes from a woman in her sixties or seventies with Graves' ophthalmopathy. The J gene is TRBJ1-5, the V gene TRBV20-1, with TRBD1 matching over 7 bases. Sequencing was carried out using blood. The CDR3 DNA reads TGCAGTGCTAGAGTCTTAACAGGGGCCGCGGCGAATCAGCCCCAGCATTTT. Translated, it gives CSARVLTGAAANQPQHF.